What follows are 24 T cell receptor beta chains derived from one specimen sequenced in a study of cytomegalovirus exposure and HLA in healthy donors. PCR was performed using 60 Vbeta and 13 Jbeta primers. Assay: immunoSEQ multiplex PCR; the TCRdb copy retains only in-frame clones and omits some. This sample yields about 84,000 clones, of which 78% are seen a single time; approximately 2.7% belongs to the top ten. The sequenced sample consisted of PBMCs. The receptor source for this set is a male donor in good health and CMV-seropositive.

The genes are TRBV30 and TRBJ1-1, with D perhaps TRBD1 (5 bases). Per germline, CDR1 GTSNPN and CDR2 SVGIG (reference sequence). V was cut by 2 bases and J by 1 base, with 8 bases left in between. The length of the CDR3 is 13 residues. DNA for the CDR3: TGTGCCTGGAGTCGCGACAGGAACACTGAAGCTTTCTTT. Residues: CAWSRDRNTEAFF.

The V and J genes are TRBV5-6 and TRBJ2-7, with 12 nucleotides matching TRBD2. The V segment lost 1 base and the J segment 1 base; nucleotides outside the gene matches: 6. Germline-derived CDR1 and CDR2 are SGHDT and YYEEEE. This CDR3 is built from 17 residues. The CDR3 reads CASSLTGLAGLSYEQYF. As DNA, the CDR3 is TGTGCCAGCAGCTTGACCGGACTAGCGGGATTATCCTACGAGCAGTACTTC.

The genes are TRBV4-2 and TRBJ2-1, with TRBD2 identical over 8 bases. The V and J ends lost 1 base and 2 bases, in that order; junction bases with no gene match: 7. The germline gives CDR1 LGHNA, CDR2 YNFKEQ. This CDR3 is 17 amino acids long. The CDR3: CASSQATGGPPYNEQFF. The CDR3 coding sequence is TGTGCCAGCAGCCAAGCCACGGGAGGGCCCCCCTACAATGAGCAGTTCTTC.

V gene TRBV6-4 combines with J gene TRBJ2-5; D uncertain. The V gene's germline CDR1 is MRHNA and CDR2 SNTAGT. Trimming shortened V by 4 bases and J by 0 bases, and 12 bases separated the two germline ends. The CDR3 totals 15 residues. DNA for the CDR3: TGTGCCAGCAGTGCCGCTACTAAGGACCAAGAGACCCAGTACTTC. Protein: CASSAATKDQETQYF.

The CDR3 here is CASSSLDRANTGELFF. CDR3 sequence (DNA): TGTGCCAGCAGCTCCCTGGACAGGGCAAACACCGGGGAGCTGTTTTTT. This chain links TRBV5-6 with TRBJ2-2, with 8 bases that match TRBD1. V shed 3 bases, J shed 2 bases, and the junction held 6 bases outside the gene matches. Germline CDR1 and CDR2: SGHDT and YYEEEE. This CDR3 comprises 16 residues.

The chain joins TRBV15 to TRBJ1-5; no definite D call. V shed 0 bases and J shed 3 bases, with 6 bases lying between them. CDR1 LNHNV and CDR2 YYDKDF come from the germline V gene (reference sequence). This CDR3 contains 14 residues. The CDR3 region has the DNA TGTGCCACCAGCAGAGAGGGCGCCAATCAGCCCCAGCATTTT. Translation gives CATSREGANQPQHF.

The V gene is TRBV4-3, the J gene TRBJ2-7, with a possible D match to TRBD2 (5 bases). Deletions cut 1 base from V and 3 bases from J, with 13 bases between. The CDR3 runs 15 residues. CDR1 and CDR2 (germline): LGHNA, YSLEER. In nucleotides, the CDR3 is TGCGCCAGCAGCCAAGGTGTCTCCGGAGGCTACGAGCAGTACTTC. It codes for CASSQGVSGGYEQYF.

The chain recombines TRBV5-6 with TRBJ2-7, with 8 bases matching TRBD2. Germline V gives CDR1 SGHDT, CDR2 YYEEEE. The ends lost 1 base at V and 2 bases at J; junction bases unmatched: 8. The CDR3 runs to 16 residues. CDR3 sequence (DNA): TGTGCCAGCAGCTTGATGGCGGGAGGTATCGCCTACGAGCAGTACTTC. It yields the protein CASSLMAGGIAYEQYF.

The V and J genes are TRBV5-1 and TRBJ1-2; D is unclear. Trimming took 0 bases from V and 8 from J, leaving 17 bases between them. The CDR3 spans 15 residues. Germline V gene sequence: CDR1 SGHRS, CDR2 YFSETQ. The CDR3 DNA sequence: TGCGCCAGCAGCTTGGACGAGAAACGACGGGTGGGCTACACCTTC. Its translation is CASSLDEKRRVGYTF.

The chain carries TRBV9 and TRBJ2-2, with D maybe TRBD1 (6 bases). The CDR3 spans 18 residues. Germline V CDR1 and CDR2: SGDLS, YYNGEE. Trimming cost V 2 bases and J 5 bases, with 22 bases left between them. DNA for the CDR3: TGTGCCAGCAGCGTCAGGGGTGGGGGCGCGGGTAAAACCGGGGAGCTGTTTTTT. Its protein is CASSVRGGGAGKTGELFF.

The CDR3 reads CASSIARGSGYTF. The DNA for the CDR3 is TGTGCCAGTAGTATAGCCAGGGGGTCTGGCTACACCTTC. The chain combines TRBV19 with TRBJ1-2; 7 bases align to TRBD1. This CDR3 comprises 13 residues. Per the germline V gene, CDR1 is LNHDA and CDR2 is SQIVND (reference sequence). Trimming cost V 1 base and J 7 bases; bases outside gene matches: 3.

This clone showed up just a few times. V gene TRBV7-6 combines with J gene TRBJ2-7; 14 nucleotides match TRBD2. V was pared by 5 bases and J by 2 bases, with 2 bases of the junction left unmatched. The CDR3 is 15 residues long. The germline CDR1 and CDR2 sequences are SGHVS and FNYEAQ. The CDR3 region is CASSPGLAGAYEQYF. The CDR3 DNA reads as TGTGCCAGCAGCCCGGGACTAGCGGGAGCCTACGAGCAGTACTTC.

This chain joins TRBV5-1 and TRBJ1-4; 8 bases align to TRBD1. Germline-derived CDR1 and CDR2 are SGHRS and YFSETQ. V lost 4 bases, J lost 8 bases, and 7 bases stayed unmatched. The CDR3 spans 14 residues. The CDR3 protein is CASSRDRLREKLFF. The CDR3 DNA reads as TGCGCCAGCAGCCGGGACAGGTTAAGAGAAAAACTGTTTTTT.

This clone appeared a few times. The rearrangement links TRBV7-9 to TRBJ1-3; D call uncertain. Trimming removed 7 bases from V and 0 bases from J, with 10 bases in between. Germline CDR1 reads SEHNR; CDR2 reads FQNEAQ (reference sequence). This CDR3 is 14 amino acids long. The CDR3 region is CASNSFGSGNTIYF. The CDR3 coding sequence is TGTGCCAGCAACTCCTTCGGCTCTGGAAACACCATATATTTT.

The V gene is TRBV7-9, the J gene TRBJ2-3; TRBD1 aligns across 7 bases. In germline, CDR1 is SEHNR, CDR2 FQNEAQ (reference sequence). The trim removed 5 bases at V and 0 bases at J, leaving 2 bases unmatched. The CDR3 contains 14 residues. CDR3 nucleotide sequence: TGTGCCAGCAGCCGGACAGGTAGCACAGATACGCAGTATTTT. Its translation: CASSRTGSTDTQYF.

V gene TRBV27 combines with J gene TRBJ2-7; D is uncertain. V lost 0 bases and J lost 0, with 12 bases in between. The CDR3 consists of 16 residues. The germline V gene encodes CDR1 MNHEY and CDR2 SMNVEV (reference sequence). The CDR3: CASSLSWQSSSYEQYF. The CDR3 DNA sequence: TGTGCCAGCAGTTTATCGTGGCAGTCAAGCTCCTACGAGCAGTACTTC.

This chain uses TRBV30 with TRBJ2-5; 14 bases agree with TRBD2. This CDR3 has 18 residues. Germline loops: CDR1 GTSNPN, CDR2 SVGIG (reference sequence). V lost 2 bases, J lost 5 bases, and 13 bases stayed unmatched. The DNA of the CDR3 is TGTGCCTGGAGTAGAGATTGGGGGACTAGCGGGAGTAGTGAGACCCAGTACTTC. Amino acids: CAWSRDWGTSGSSETQYF.

The chain combines TRBV9 with TRBJ2-1, with 12 bases lining up with TRBD2. Germline CDR1 and CDR2: SGDLS and YYNGEE. Germline trimming cut 0 bases from V and 7 bases from J; bases unmatched to any gene: 2. CDR3 length: 15 residues. This CDR3 reads CASSVETSGSNEQFF. CDR3 DNA sequence: TGTGCCAGCAGCGTAGAGACTAGCGGGAGTAATGAGCAGTTCTTC.

This clone was counted a single time. Within the sample, other DNA sequences also encode this same CDR3. The V gene is TRBV9, the J gene TRBJ2-7, with 9 bases identical to TRBD1. Germline-derived CDR1 and CDR2 are SGDLS and YYNGEE. The CDR3 contains 14 residues. Germline trimming cut 0 bases from V and 4 bases from J; bases unmatched to any gene: 2. For the CDR3, the DNA is TGTGCCAGCAGCGTAGGGGGACAGGGATACGAGCAGTACTTC. It specifies CASSVGGQGYEQYF.

In its sample, this clone was seen once. The V call is TRBV6-5, the J call TRBJ2-3; D ambiguous. Trimming took off 5 bases at V and 4 bases at J, with 4 bases between the two ends. This CDR3 region has 11 residues. CDR1 MNHEY and CDR2 SVGAGI come from the germline V gene. The CDR3 here is CASSLADTQYF. CDR3 in DNA: TGTGCCAGCAGTCTCGCAGATACGCAGTATTTT.

The chain recombines TRBV27 with TRBJ2-7; 11 bases line up with TRBD2. CDR3 size: 15 residues. V gave up 4 bases and J gave up 4 bases; unmatched junction bases: 6. Germline CDR1 MNHEY, CDR2 SMNVEV (reference sequence). CDR3 DNA: TGTGCCAGCAGTTGGAGACTAGCGGGATTATACGAGCAGTACTTC. Protein: CASSWRLAGLYEQYF.

The chain is built from TRBV5-8 and TRBJ2-5; D possibly corresponds to TRBD1 (8 bases). The better agreement between TRBJ2-7 and the DNA end casts doubt on the J call. The CDR3 runs to 15 residues. Germline CDR1 SGHTS, CDR2 YDEGEE. The CDR3 sequence: CASSLETGGGYEQYF. CDR3 in DNA: TGTGCCAGCAGCTTGGAAACAGGGGGGGGCTACGAGCAGTACTTC.

This clone was seen only a few times. This rearrangement joins TRBV6-1 to TRBJ1-5, with D possibly matching TRBD1 (5 bases). V was pared by 6 bases and J by 7 bases, with 13 bases between. The CDR3 has 13 residues. The germline gives CDR1 MNHNS, CDR2 SASEGT. The DNA for the CDR3 is TGTGCCAGCAGCGACAGCTTCGACCAGCCCCAGCATTTT. This sequence encodes CASSDSFDQPQHF.

The chain recombines TRBV7-6 with TRBJ2-7; D might be TRBD2 (6 bases). Germline values: CDR1 SGHVS, CDR2 FNYEAQ. This CDR3 spans 15 amino acids. The V end lost 5 bases, the J end lost 6 bases, and 20 bases lay between the germline ends. The CDR3 spells CASSPGLAQGLEQYF. The CDR3 nucleotides are TGTGCCAGCAGCCCAGGACTTGCCCAGGGACTCGAGCAGTACTTC.